What follows is one TCR beta chain and its context. These data come from a study of blood T cell repertoires in COVID-19. In the study overall: Sources were T cells, B-cell-depleted T cells, or PBMCs; the material itself was cDNA or gDNA.

V lost 1 base and J lost 3, with 6 bases in between. The CDR3 runs 13 residues. Germline values: CDR1 SGHTA, CDR2 FQGNSA. In the study's own analysis: Amplification with reference gene primers provided the estimates of nucleated cell counts. Some clones are missing from TCRdb's copy, which holds only in-frame ones; the method was immunoSEQ multiplex PCR. V and J calls and clone size are given by that table; D and trimming were obtained from the DNA. There are some 50,000 clones in the sample; roughly 88% occur only once, and around 2.7% lies in the top ten. The material sequenced was peripheral blood. The TCR was taken from a man older than 75 with acute or convalescent COVID-19. This chain joins TRBV7-2 and TRBJ1-1; D is perhaps TRBD1 (6 bases). CDR3 DNA: TGTGCCAGCAGCTTAGACAGGGACACTGAAGCTTTCTTT. Protein sequence: CASSLDRDTEAFF.